This TCR beta chain was recorded in a study of cytomegalovirus exposure and HLA in healthy donors (TCRdb year 2017). Describing the broader study: According to an earlier analysis of 450 to 650 of the donors, about 190 million T cells yielded 95 million to 140 million unique TCR beta sequences and 276 Gb of sequence data. An early release covering just under 650 HLA-typed donors comprised about 320 gigabases of sequencing data and around 85 million unique TCR sequences. The genetic ancestry cluster associated with self-reported Caucasian donors included around 76% of the roughly 360 genotyped donors. The aim of the study was to test whether cataloging public T cell receptors could identify signatures of past pathogen exposure. The T cell repertoires of 700 or so subjects were profiled by immunosequencing and related to cytomegalovirus serostatus. Along with the approximately 700-subject first cohort, a separate validation cohort of approximately 110 different subjects was used. The study combined high-throughput TCR immunosequencing, statistical association of individual TCRs with disease status, and machine learning to predict cytomegalovirus infection status. In a later analysis, previously published TCR beta repertoires from more than 500 donors were re-analyzed and high-resolution HLA genotyping was added so that TCR occurrence patterns could be studied. Rather than using new phenotypic data, the later analysis identified candidate immune exposures from TCR beta sequences and from how often those sequences occurred across donors. In an earlier analysis of more than 550 of the donors, high-throughput TCR beta sequencing was used to judge whether each TCR beta V gene segment behaved as functional or pseudogenic. Donor age, sex, ethnicity and CMV serostatus were compiled together with the repertoire data. Genome-wide SNP genotypes for about 65% of the roughly 670 donors were used in a later genetic analysis, which treated that subset as a discovery cohort. All discovery cohort repertoires had been generated on a single sequencing platform. Both class I and class II loci were covered by HLA typing, at four-digit resolution. Typing coverage differed by locus: A, B, C, DRB1 and DQB1 were typed in roughly 629-630 donors, DQA1 in about 500, DPA1 in approximately 610, and DPB1 in 400 to 480. Roughly five DR-DQ haplotypes were treated as single units for association and clustering because of strong linkage in the cohort. Among 300 to 450 genotyped donors of the cohort, an average of roughly 240,000 unique TCR beta nucleotide sequences were sequenced per donor, around a sixth of them non-productive.

With respect to this clone: The antigen it recognizes is unknown. No much larger clone is present one base from it, and per-base qualities are unavailable.

The protocol used for the library was the immunoSEQ multiplex PCR assay. For the multiplex PCR, a mixture combining 60 forward primers for TCR Vbeta segments and 13 reverse primers for TCR Jbeta segments was used. Amplification of the CDR3 region of rearranged TCR beta genes was performed with a multiplex PCR assay on genomic DNA. On the Illumina HiSeq System, the amplified TCR beta libraries were sequenced as 87-base-pair reads. The authors' pipeline ran thus. Across the 500 to 750 repertoires, a later analysis counted approximately 83 million unique TCR beta chains, around 11 million of which were shared by at least two donors. A nearest-neighbor algorithm error-corrected the raw reads and collapsed the reads into unique sequences, merging closely related sequences to remove PCR and sequencing errors. V, D and J gene segments were assigned by aligning CDR3 sequences to IMGT reference sequences. For a sequence to be retained, a match of at least six nucleotides to both a V gene segment and a J gene segment was required. Rearrangements were classified as productive when the CDR3 lacked stop codons and remained in frame with V and J, and all other rearrangements were classified as non-productive. Following IMGT convention, CDR3 was defined as the stretch from the second conserved V-encoded cysteine up to the conserved J-encoded phenylalanine. Sequences without an unambiguous match to a single V gene segment were excluded from the earlier analysis of approximately 600 of the donors. An earlier analysis of fewer than 650 of the donors classified V segments as functional when productive rearrangements were above 56.7% and as segregating when the standard deviation between donors was above 5%. A statistical classification framework was built for diagnosing cytomegalovirus status from the catalog of TCR beta chain sequences. In a later analysis, V and J genes were assigned by comparing TCR nucleotide sequences against IMGT/GENE-DB human TR gene sequences. The TCRdist pipeline was used in a later analysis to assign CDR3 sequences and most-parsimonious VDJ recombination scenarios. In a later analysis, each TCR beta chain was defined by its CDR3 amino acid sequence together with its V-gene family, and reads lacking a unique V-gene family were excluded. As a way to deal with suspected cross-contamination and a sequencing artifact, a later analysis dropped more than 500 nucleotide sequences that were highly shared and had low generation probability. For each public chain, a later analysis derived a clonal expansion index from normalized ranks of inferred template counts within each repertoire. In a later analysis, generation probabilities were computed using a VDJ recombination model fitted to out-of-frame rearrangements, and the results were checked against IGoR. In a later analysis, hypergeometric tests were used to score TCR-TCR, TCR-HLA and TCR-CMV co-occurrence, with a repertoire-size bias correction applied to TCR pairs. In a later analysis, false discovery rates were estimated by permuting HLA or CMV assignments 20 times. A later analysis grouped co-occurring TCRs with DBSCAN, adding TCRdist sequence similarity when clustering within HLA-allele-positive subsets. Repertoires with fewer than 30,000 or more than 120,000 public chains, plus five repertoires with anomalous nucleotide sharing, were excluded from co-occurrence clustering. In TCRdb, the immuneACCESS table is reduced to in-frame sequences with V and J assigned. These tables do not hold every clone; where another copy was compared, an unresolved V gene accounts for under half, and the others remain unexplained. V, J and clone size reflect that table, while D and trimming were determined from the DNA. The sample table records about 80,000 clones; about 79% of these occur just once. The ten largest clones add up to 5.5% to 8.5% of the sample.

Findings and caveats that apply to the study as a whole: A further reported finding was that TCR beta sequences accurately predicted the HLA-A and HLA-B alleles for most subjects in the first cohort. This cohort had only TCR beta chains sequenced, and the lack of alpha or paired-chain data limited which features could be detected. V-gene and J-gene trimming of TCR beta chains was associated with a missense DCLRE1C variant in a later genetic analysis, and the association was replicated in an independent cohort. Because the 87-base-pair reads could not distinguish some IMGT-functional V segments, including TRBV6-2 and TRBV6-3, those segments were excluded. A later genetic analysis reported fewer N-insertions in productive TCRs among donors in an Asian-associated ancestry cluster than the roughly 620-donor mean. Presence/absence analyses assumed roughly uniform sequencing depth across donors, an assumption that may not hold. Compared with equally common non-associated chains, HLA-associated TCR beta chains in a later analysis were more clonally expanded and had lower generation probabilities. In a later analysis, the rate of TCR association differed among HLA loci, with DRB1 alleles having the most associated TCRs and HLA-C alleles having the fewest. At a false discovery rate of 0.05, a later analysis linked under 20,000 TCR beta sequences to specific HLA alleles. The study gave a list of about 150 TCR beta chains associated with cytomegalovirus. A cluster of highly shared sequence variants was judged likely to represent a technical artifact of the sequencing pipeline. When HLA alleles, especially DR and DQ, strongly co-occurred, TCR associations were difficult to assign to individual alleles. In vitro tests confirmed that a few of the cytomegalovirus-associated TCR beta chains recognize cytomegalovirus antigens. Some 15 rarely observed V segments, including chromosome 9 orphons, were excluded from the earlier analysis of several hundred of the donors because counts were too low. Linkage disequilibrium might explain the correlated functional status among segregating V segments, but an unknown experimental factor could not be ruled out. According to a later analysis, parvovirus B19, influenza, CMV and Epstein-Barr virus appeared linked to several top co-occurrence clusters. In an earlier analysis of some 500 of the donors, most TCR beta V segments appeared in productive rearrangements about 90% or about 30% of the time, broadly matching IMGT annotations. Because HLA typing was unavailable for some donors at each locus, only the typed subset was used in association tests. The classifier was reported to diagnose cytomegalovirus status with high specificity and sensitivity in both the original and validation cohorts. The authors suggested that the approach could potentially be extended to other disease states and immunological phenotypes. CMV serostatus was the only immune exposure information available for the cohort. A later analysis found that most CMV-associated TCR beta chains appeared HLA-restricted, with HLA associations seemingly driven largely by CMV exposure. Most TCR sequences were observed very rarely across donors, whereas some public TCRs were present in many individuals.

The cohort comprised more than 550 healthy bone marrow donors. At the time of sampling, all cohort members were nominally healthy, though unrecorded immune exposures were likely present. The donor was CMV seronegative and was included in the group of a few hundred seronegative cohort members. Each donor provided a peripheral blood sample, and peripheral blood mononuclear cells were used for TCR beta sequencing. The Qiagen DNeasy Blood Extraction Kit was used to extract genomic DNA from the blood cell samples. The germline V gene supplies CDR1 MGHRA and CDR2 YSYEKL. The CDR3 numbers 14 residues from cysteine through phenylalanine. The DNA shown is the 42-base CDR3, in frame from base 1. Relative to germline, V is missing 5 bases and J is missing 7 bases, with 7 bases of the junction outside any gene match.

The receptor comes from a woman aged 40-49 years in good health and CMV-seronegative. The sample comprised PBMCs. The chain is assembled from TRBV4-1 and TRBJ2-1; a stretch of 8 junction bases matches TRBD2. The CDR3 region reads CASSYGGAPNEQFF. The DNA is as follows: TGCGCCAGCAGCTACGGGGGGGCCCCGAATGAGCAGTTCTTC.